This TCR beta chain comes out of a study of T cells expressing NK-cell markers (dated by TCRdb to between 2020 and 2021). Background for the entire study: TCR beta-chain repertoires were profiled in sorted CD3+CD56+NKG2C+, CD3+CD56+NKG2C- and CD3+CD56-NKG2C+ T-cell subsets from fewer than 10 donors. Of the eight sequenced donors, seven were found to be HCMV-seropositive and one was found to be HCMV-seronegative. The libraries were sequenced on Illumina HiSeq 2000/2500, MiSeq or NextSeq, producing 2 x 150 bp reads. The eight sequenced donors were randomly selected healthy volunteers, three men and five women.

Summary of the overall study and its limitations: Those dominant clonotypes were again the most abundant among CD3+CD56-NKG2C+ cells in a few donors, at about 28.3-60.1%. Whether the expanded NKG2C-expressing T cell clones were specific for HCMV antigens was left unclear. In several donors, the dominant CD3+CD56+NKG2C+ clonotypes ranked among the top 10 CD8+ clonotypes, making up roughly 1.0-7.0% of CD8+ T cells.

For sequencing, an Illumina HiSeq 2000 was employed. TCR beta cDNA libraries were made by 5'RACE template switching that added a universal primer site and unique molecular identifiers. Synthesis of cDNA was primed from the TCR beta constant segment and was followed by two consecutive PCR amplification steps. Processing in the source paper ran as follows. Reads were demultiplexed and grouped by UMI with MIGEC, and clonotypes were assembled and quantified with MiTCR. To exclude erroneous sequences, only TCR cDNA sequences supported by at least two reads were retained. Downstream repertoire analysis used the tcR package, and clonotypes were matched across fractions by CDR3 nucleotide sequence plus V segment. VDJmatch was used to annotate antigen specificity against VDJdb, with one amino acid substitution allowed in CDR3. After reprocessing by TCRdb, each CDR3 protein sequence is one entry, and no DNA is given. The V and J calls and clone size are TCRdb's, not the authors'. The sample's records list more than 400,000 distinct CDR3 sequences. 7.3% of the sample is taken by the ten largest.

The CDR1 and CDR2 encoded by the germline V gene are SGHRS and YFSETQ. The CDR3, cysteine through phenylalanine, is 15 amino acids long. No DNA is given. To determine HCMV serostatus, a commercial ELISA kit was used to detect HCMV-specific IgG in serum. Ficoll density gradient centrifugation was used to isolate peripheral blood mononuclear cells from blood. Notes on this clonotype: The clone's antigen remains unknown.

The sample was blood T cells: a sorted CD56 or NKG2C T cell subset, CD4+ or CD8+ T cells, or bulk PBMC T cells (not recorded which). The chain is assembled from TRBV5-1 and TRBJ2-7; the TRBD1 assignment by TCRdb is unverifiable without DNA. This TCR was sampled from a woman between 18 and 75 years old in good health. CDR3 region: CASSPWGAGSYEQYF. Full variable domain (CDR3 extended with the reference TRBV5-1 and TRBJ2-7 proteins): KAGVTQTPRYLIKTRGQQVTLSCSPISGHRSVSWYQQTPGQGLQFLFEYFSETQRNKGNFPGRFSGRQFSNSRSEMNVSTLELGDSALYLCASSPWGAGSYEQYFGPGTRLTVT.